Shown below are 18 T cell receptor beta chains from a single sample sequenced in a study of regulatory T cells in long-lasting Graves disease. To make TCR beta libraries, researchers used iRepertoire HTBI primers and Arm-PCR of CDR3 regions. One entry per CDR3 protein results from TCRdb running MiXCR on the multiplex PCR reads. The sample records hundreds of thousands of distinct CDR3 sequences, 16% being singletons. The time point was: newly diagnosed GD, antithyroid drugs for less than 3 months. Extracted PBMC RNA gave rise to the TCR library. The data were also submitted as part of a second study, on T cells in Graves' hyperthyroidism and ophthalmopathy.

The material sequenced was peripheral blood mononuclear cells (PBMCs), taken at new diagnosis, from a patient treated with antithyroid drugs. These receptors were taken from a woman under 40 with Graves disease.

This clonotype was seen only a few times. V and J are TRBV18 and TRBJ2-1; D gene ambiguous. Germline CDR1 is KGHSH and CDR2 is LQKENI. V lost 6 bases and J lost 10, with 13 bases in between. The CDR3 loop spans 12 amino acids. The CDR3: CASSPQSREQFF. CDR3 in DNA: TGTGCCAGCTCCCCCCAAAGCCGCGAGCAGTTCTTC.

CDR3 protein: CSARAHGGGSYSYEQYF. For the CDR3, the DNA is TGCAGTGCTAGGGCACATGGTGGCGGGAGTTACTCCTACGAGCAGTACTTC. This chain joins TRBV20-1 and TRBJ2-7; 7 nucleotides align to TRBD2. This CDR3 spans 17 amino acids. Trimming cost V 3 bases and J 0 bases; bases outside gene matches: 14. From germline, CDR1 is DFQATT and CDR2 SNEGSKA (reference sequence).

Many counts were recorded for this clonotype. For the CDR3, the DNA is TGTGCCACCAGCAGCCGGGACAGGTACACTGAAGCTTTCTTT. As protein: CATSSRDRYTEAFF. This chain connects TRBV15 to TRBJ1-1; 8 bases are shared with TRBD1. The CDR3 extends over 14 amino acids. Trimming cost V 3 bases and J 3 bases; bases outside gene matches: 3. Germline V gene lookup returns CDR1 LNHNV and CDR2 YYDKDF (reference sequence).

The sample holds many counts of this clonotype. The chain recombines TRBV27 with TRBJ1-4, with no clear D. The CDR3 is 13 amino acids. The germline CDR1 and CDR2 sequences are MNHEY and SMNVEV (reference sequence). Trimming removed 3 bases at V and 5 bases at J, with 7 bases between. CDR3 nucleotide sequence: TGTGCCAGCAGTTTCACGGAGAATGAAAAACTGTTTTTT. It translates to CASSFTENEKLFF.

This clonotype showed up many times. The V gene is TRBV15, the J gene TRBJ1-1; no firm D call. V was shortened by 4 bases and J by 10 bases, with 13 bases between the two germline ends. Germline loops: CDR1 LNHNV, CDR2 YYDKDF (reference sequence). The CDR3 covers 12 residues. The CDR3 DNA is TGTGCCACCAGCACTCCCGCGAGGTCAGCTTTCTTT. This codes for CATSTPARSAFF.

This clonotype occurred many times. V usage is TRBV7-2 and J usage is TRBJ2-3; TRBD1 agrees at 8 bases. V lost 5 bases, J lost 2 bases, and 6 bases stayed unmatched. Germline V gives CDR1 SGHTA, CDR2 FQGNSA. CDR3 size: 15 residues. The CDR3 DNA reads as TGTGCCAGCAGCCTCGACAGGGGCAACACAGATACGCAGTATTTT. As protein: CASSLDRGNTDTQYF.

Here the CDR3 DNA reads TGTGCCAGCAGCTCTGGGAGCGTTTGGGACACCGGGGAGCTGTTTTTT. Its translation: CASSSGSVWDTGELFF. The V gene is TRBV5-4, the J gene TRBJ2-2; possible D gene TRBD2, 5 bases. Trimming shortened V by 3 bases and J by 3 bases, and 15 bases separated the two germline ends. Germline loops: CDR1 SGHNT, CDR2 YYREEE (reference sequence). CDR3 length: 16 amino acids.

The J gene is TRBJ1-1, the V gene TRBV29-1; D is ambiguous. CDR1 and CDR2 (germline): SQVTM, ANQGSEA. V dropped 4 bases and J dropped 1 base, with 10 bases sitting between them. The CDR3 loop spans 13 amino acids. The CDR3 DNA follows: TGCAGCGTTGTTAAGGCCCAGAACACTGAAGCTTTCTTT. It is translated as CSVVKAQNTEAFF.

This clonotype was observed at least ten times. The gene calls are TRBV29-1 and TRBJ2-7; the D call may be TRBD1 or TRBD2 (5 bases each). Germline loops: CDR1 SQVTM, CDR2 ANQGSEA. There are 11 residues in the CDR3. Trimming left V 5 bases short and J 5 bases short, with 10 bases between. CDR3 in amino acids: CSVLRGDEQYF. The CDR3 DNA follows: TGCAGCGTTCTCCGGGGCGACGAGCAGTACTTC.

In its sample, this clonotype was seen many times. In nucleotides, the CDR3 is TGTGCCAGCAGCTTAGGCCCTGGGACGGTTAACACTGAAGCTTTCTTT. Its protein is CASSLGPGTVNTEAFF. This chain links TRBV7-8 with TRBJ1-1; D is possibly TRBD1 (5 bases). The V gene lost 1 base and the J gene lost 2 bases, with 14 bases spanning the gap. The CDR3 length is 16 residues. Germline V gives CDR1 SGHVS, CDR2 FQNEAQ.

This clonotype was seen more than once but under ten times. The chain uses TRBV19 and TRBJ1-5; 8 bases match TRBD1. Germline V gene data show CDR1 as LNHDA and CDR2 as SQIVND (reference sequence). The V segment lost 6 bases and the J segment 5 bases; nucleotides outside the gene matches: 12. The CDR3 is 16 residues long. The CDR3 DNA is TGTGCCAGTAGCCGGAAGACAGGGGCGGGGGATCAGCCCCAGCATTTT. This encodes CASSRKTGAGDQPQHF.

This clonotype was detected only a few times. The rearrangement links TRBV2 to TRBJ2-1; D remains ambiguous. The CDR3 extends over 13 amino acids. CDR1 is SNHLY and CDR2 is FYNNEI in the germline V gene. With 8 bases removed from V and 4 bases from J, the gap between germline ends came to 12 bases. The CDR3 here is CASHLDGYNEQFF. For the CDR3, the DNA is TGTGCCAGCCACCTTGACGGATACAATGAGCAGTTCTTC.

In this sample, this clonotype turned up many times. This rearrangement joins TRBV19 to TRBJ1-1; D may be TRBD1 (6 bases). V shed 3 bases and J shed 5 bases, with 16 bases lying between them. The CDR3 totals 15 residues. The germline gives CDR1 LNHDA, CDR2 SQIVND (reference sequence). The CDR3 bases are TGTGCCAGTAGTATGGGGGCTGGAGTATCGACTGAAGCTTTCTTT. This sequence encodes CASSMGAGVSTEAFF.

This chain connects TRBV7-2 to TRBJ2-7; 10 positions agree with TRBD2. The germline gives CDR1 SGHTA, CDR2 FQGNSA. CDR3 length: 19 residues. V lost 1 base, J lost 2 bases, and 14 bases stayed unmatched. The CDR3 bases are TGTGCCAGCAGCTTAGACTCAGGAGGTAGAACTAGCGGGACCTACGAGCAGTACTTC. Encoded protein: CASSLDSGGRTSGTYEQYF.

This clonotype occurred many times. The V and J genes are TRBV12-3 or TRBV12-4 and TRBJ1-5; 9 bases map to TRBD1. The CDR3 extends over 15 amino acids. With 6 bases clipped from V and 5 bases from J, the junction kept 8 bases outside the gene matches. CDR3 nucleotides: TGTGCCAGCAGCAGAGAAACAGGGGGCTATCAGCCCCAGCATTTT. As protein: CASSRETGGYQPQHF.

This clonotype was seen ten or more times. The CDR3: CATSVQGDQPQHF. The DNA of the CDR3 is TGTGCCACCAGTGTACAGGGGGATCAGCCCCAGCATTTT. The chain uses TRBV24-1 and TRBJ1-5, with TRBD1 identical over 8 bases. V shed 5 bases and J 5 bases; nucleotides not matched to a gene: 1. CDR1 and CDR2 from the germline V gene are KGHDR and SFDVKD. The CDR3 loop spans 13 amino acids.

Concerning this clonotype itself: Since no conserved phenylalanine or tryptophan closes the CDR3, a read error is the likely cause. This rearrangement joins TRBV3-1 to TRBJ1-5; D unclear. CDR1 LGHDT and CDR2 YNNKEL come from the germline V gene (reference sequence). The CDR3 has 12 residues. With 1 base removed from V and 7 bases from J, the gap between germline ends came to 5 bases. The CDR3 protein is CASSQGSQPQHS. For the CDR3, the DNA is TGTGCCAGCAGCCAAGGTTCCCAGCCCCAGCATTCT.

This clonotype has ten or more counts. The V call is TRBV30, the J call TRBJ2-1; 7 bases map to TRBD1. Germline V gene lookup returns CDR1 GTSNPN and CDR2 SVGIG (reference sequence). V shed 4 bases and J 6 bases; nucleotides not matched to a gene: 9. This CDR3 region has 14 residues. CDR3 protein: CAWKYGTDPNEQFF. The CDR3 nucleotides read TGTGCCTGGAAATACGGGACAGACCCCAATGAGCAGTTCTTC. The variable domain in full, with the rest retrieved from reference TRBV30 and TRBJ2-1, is SQTIHQWPATLVQPVGSPLSLECTVEGTSNPNLYWYRQAAGRGLQLLFYSVGIGQISSEVPQNLSASRPQDRQFILSSKKLLLSDSGFYLCAWKYGTDPNEQFFGPGTRLTVL.